These T cell receptor beta chains were read from a single sample in a study of cytomegalovirus exposure and HLA in healthy donors. Sequencing was performed with immunoSEQ multiplex PCR; in TCRdb, only in-frame clones are kept and a portion is missing. There are about 140,000 clones in the sample; approximately 73% occur only once, and about 10% lies in the top ten. Sequences were obtained from PBMCs. These receptors all stem from a young man in good health and CMV-seropositive. CDR3s include the opening cysteine and the closing phenylalanine or tryptophan. The D gene is left open where the match is weak. Clone size is shown for a subset of rows, as once, few, many or a class of expanded clone.

V	J	size	D	CDR3	DNA
TRBV19	TRBJ2-7	few	-	CASNRGDSYEQYF	TGTGCCAGTAATCGGGGTGACTCCTACGAGCAGTACTTC
TRBV4-1	TRBJ2-7	few	TRBD2	CASSRSGSSSYEQYF	TGCGCCAGCAGCCGTAGCGGGTCCAGCTCCTACGAGCAGTACTTC
TRBV10-3	TRBJ2-5	few	TRBD1	CASTGGGKTQYF	TGTGCCTCGACAGGGGGCGGGAAGACCCAGTACTTC
TRBV6-5	TRBJ2-1	-	TRBD2	CASRGTSGIYNEQFF	TGTGCCAGCAGGGGGACTAGCGGGATTTACAATGAGCAGTTCTTC
TRBV5-1	TRBJ2-3	-	TRBD2	CASSFAASGRGTDTQYF	TGCGCCAGCAGCTTCGCGGCTAGCGGGAGGGGCACAGATACGCAGTATTTT
TRBV5-8	TRBJ2-3	-	TRBD2	CASIKQWTSGSHTQYF	TGTGCCAGCATCAAACAATGGACTAGCGGGAGCCATACGCAGTATTTT
TRBV4-1	TRBJ2-5	once	-	CASSQELGWETQYF	TGCGCCAGCAGCCAAGAACTAGGCTGGGAGACCCAGTACTTC
TRBV6-1	TRBJ1-1	-	-	CASSVEGDTEAFF	TGTGCCAGCAGTGTTGAGGGTGACACTGAAGCTTTCTTT
TRBV4-2	TRBJ2-2	once	-	CASSQEGGRGGTGELFF	TGTGCCAGCAGCCAAGAAGGAGGAAGGGGGGGCACCGGGGAGCTGTTTTTT
TRBV5-1	TRBJ1-1	-	TRBD1	CASSPAGQTNTEAFF	TGCGCCAGCAGCCCCGCGGGACAGACGAACACTGAAGCTTTCTTT
TRBV25-1	TRBJ2-1	-	-	CASSARINNEQFF	TGTGCCAGCAGTGCCAGGATTAACAATGAGCAGTTCTTC
TRBV6-6	TRBJ2-7	-	TRBD2	CASSPSGRRVEQYF	TGTGCCAGCAGCCCTAGCGGGAGGAGGGTCGAGCAGTACTTC
TRBV5-1	TRBJ2-7	-	TRBD2	CASSLLRSEGLAGGPAHEQYF	TGCGCCAGCAGCTTGCTTAGATCCGAAGGACTAGCGGGAGGGCCAGCCCACGAGCAGTACTTC
TRBV27	TRBJ2-3	-	-	CASSPNVMRWTDTQYF	TGTGCCAGCAGTCCCAACGTTATGAGGTGGACAGATACGCAGTATTTT
TRBV11-1	TRBJ1-1	-	-	CASSFEVNTEAFF	TGTGCCAGCAGCTTCGAGGTGAACACTGAAGCTTTCTTT
TRBV6-5	TRBJ2-5	-	-	CASRQGEETQYF	TGTGCCAGCAGACAGGGAGAAGAGACCCAGTACTTC
TRBV9	TRBJ2-7	-	TRBD2	CASSDPGLAGLQSRYEQYF	TGTGCCAGCAGCGACCCGGGACTAGCGGGACTCCAATCACGGTACGAGCAGTACTTC
TRBV4-1	TRBJ2-7	few	TRBD2	CASSHISSGHSYEQYF	TGCGCCAGCAGCCATATATCTAGCGGCCACTCCTACGAGCAGTACTTC
TRBV5-1	TRBJ2-3	-	-	CASRPGLSSTDTQYF	TGCGCCAGCAGACCTGGACTAAGTAGCACAGATACGCAGTATTTT
TRBV7-2	TRBJ2-1	-	TRBD2	CASSLLSGRNEQFF	TGTGCCAGCAGCTTACTTAGCGGGAGGAATGAGCAGTTCTTC
TRBV27	TRBJ2-1	-	-	CASSGGEKEFF	TGTGCCAGCAGTGGCGGGGAGAAGGAGTTCTTC
TRBV11-3	TRBJ2-7	-	-	CASSSRQASYEQYF	TGTGCCAGCAGCTCTAGACAGGCTTCCTACGAGCAGTACTTC
TRBV4-1	TRBJ1-2	many	-	CASSQLPFTEATYGYTF	TGCGCCAGTAGCCAATTACCCTTCACAGAAGCTACCTATGGCTACACCTTC
TRBV10-3	TRBJ1-5	few	TRBD1	CAISSTGTGSGNQPQHF	TGTGCCATCAGTTCTACCGGGACAGGGTCGGGCAATCAGCCCCAGCATTTT
TRBV18	TRBJ1-2	once	-	CASSPGRGVQNGYTF	TGTGCCAGCTCACCCGGGCGGGGAGTCCAGAATGGCTACACCTTC
TRBV20-1	TRBJ2-7	-	-	CSALLAYEQYF	TGCAGTGCTCTTCTAGCGTACGAGCAGTACTTC
TRBV28	TRBJ2-7	-	TRBD1	CASSTGTGIYEQYF	TGTGCCAGCAGCACCGGGACAGGGATCTACGAGCAGTACTTC